The rows below give T cell receptor beta chains drawn from one sample of a study of blood T cells in healthy people across ages. TCRdb fed the 5' RACE reads into MiXCR, producing one record per CDR3 protein. The sample yields about 900,000 distinct CDR3 sequences, 60% to 80% seen once. Source material: blood. The receptors were gathered from a man aged 25 to 40 in good health. The CDR3 runs from the conserved cysteine through the conserved F or W.

v_call,j_call,cdr3_aa
TRBV5-1,TRBJ2-5,CASSNWPDRGSQETQYF
TRBV20-1,TRBJ1-5,CSATHKDSPQPQHF
TRBV9,TRBJ2-7,CASSPTGIGGEQYF
TRBV15,TRBJ1-3,CATSRDRGGSGNTIYF
TRBV11-3,TRBJ1-1,CASSLDLHSEAFF
TRBV3-1,TRBJ2-1,CASSQAGLAISNEQFF
TRBV5-1,TRBJ2-1,CASSLSADYYNEQFF
TRBV29-1,TRBJ2-6,CSVARLSSGANVLTF
TRBV29-1,TRBJ2-5,CSSRSRYLETQYF
TRBV6-5,TRBJ1-5,CASSYSAGSNQPQHF
TRBV12-3/TRBV12-4,TRBJ2-3,CASSLSWGRGADTQYF
TRBV24-1,TRBJ2-2,CATSGTGNTGELFF
TRBV5-6,TRBJ2-1,CASSQYPEEQFF
TRBV4-3,TRBJ2-1,CASSPGGVDEQFF
TRBV27,TRBJ2-6,CASSLDLVGANVLTF
TRBV6-5,TRBJ1-6,CASRQATRANSPLHF
TRBV4-3,TRBJ2-1,CASSRGGGGAIEQFF
TRBV29-1,TRBJ2-1,CGVGGGNYNEQFF
TRBV4-3,TRBJ2-1,CASSQEAGDSNEQFF
TRBV7-2,TRBJ2-1,CASSLGGLAGVHSYNEQFF
TRBV29-1,TRBJ2-5,CSAHRGTKETQYF
TRBV5-1,TRBJ2-1,CASSLFEAGPYNEQFF
TRBV27,TRBJ2-4,CAGSLYGIGLKNIQYF
TRBV7-2,TRBJ2-5,CASSALAGAGTQYF
TRBV15,TRBJ1-2,CATSSGQGAIDHGYTF
TRBV20-1,TRBJ2-1,CGVLAVQETQFF
TRBV2,NA,CASSLPGQGFNEQYF
TRBV4-2,TRBJ2-1,CASSQDLGFGQFF
TRBV24-1,TRBJ2-1,CATSDLSGGSPTGQFF
TRBV15,TRBJ2-6,CATSRDREVFNVLTF
TRBV12-3/TRBV12-4,NA,CASSLASEQYF
TRBV9,TRBJ2-5,CASSVENQETQYF
TRBV2,TRBJ2-5,CASKQGQETQYF
TRBV25-1,TRBJ1-2,CASSGSTGQVANYGYTF
TRBV29-1,TRBJ2-5,CSVAPGGLQETQYF
TRBV29-1,TRBJ1-1,CSVGQRANTEAFF
TRBV7-3,TRBJ2-7,CASSLTITGASYEQYF
TRBV12-3/TRBV12-4,TRBJ2-1,CASSPGQVQSNEQFF
TRBV20-1,TRBJ2-7,CSARTGTREAETQYF
TRBV11-2,TRBJ1-1,CASSYGTGNTEVFF
TRBV18,TRBJ1-4,CASSPVPFTGVSEKLFF
TRBV29-1,TRBJ1-2,CSVEGDSPDDGYTF
TRBV6-6,TRBJ1-5,CASSYVGGSNQPQHF
TRBV10-3,TRBJ2-1,CAISGGREGSEQFF
TRBV30,TRBJ2-1,CASHWGGQGYNEQFF